A selection of T cell receptor beta chains follows, all from one sample in a study of vaccination and CD4 T cells after COVID-19. Their antigen targets remain unknown. TCRdb ran MiXCR on the PCR reads and lists one entry per CDR3 protein. Of about 7,600 distinct CDR3 sequences listed, roughly a fifth were seen once; the top ten hold roughly 9.2%. This sample comprised CD4+ T cells from blood, cultured in vitro, obtained after SARS-CoV-2 vaccination. The origin of the receptors is a human donor who had recovered from COVID-19. CDR3s include the opening cysteine and the closing phenylalanine or tryptophan. The order of the fields is J gene, D gene, CDR3 length, clone size, V gene, CDR3 DNA, CDR3 protein. D genes are given only for firm matches. Rows may omit the clone size; those that give it use once, few, many or a size class.

J: TRBJ2-1
D: .
length: 13
size: many
V: TRBV28
DNA: TGTGCCAGCAGTTTACCTCCCCGAGATGAGCAGTTCTTC
CDR3: CASSLPPRDEQFF

J: TRBJ2-3
D: .
length: 14
size: .
V: TRBV5-4
DNA: TGTGCCAGCAGCTACGTACCTAGGACAGATACGCAGTATTTT
CDR3: CASSYVPRTDTQYF

J: TRBJ2-1
D: .
length: 16
size: few
V: TRBV6-1
DNA: TGTGCCAGCAGATCGGGGACGGCGAGCTCCTACAATGAGCAGTTCTTC
CDR3: CASRSGTASSYNEQFF

J: TRBJ1-1
D: .
length: 13
size: few
V: TRBV20-1
DNA: TGCAGTGCTTGGAACAGGGACCACACTGAAGCTTTCTTT
CDR3: CSAWNRDHTEAFF

J: TRBJ2-3
D: .
length: 14
size: .
V: TRBV10-3
DNA: TGTGCCATCAGTGAGACGCAAGTCACAGATACGCAGTATTTT
CDR3: CAISETQVTDTQYF

J: TRBJ2-7
D: TRBD2
length: 15
size: few
V: TRBV11-3
DNA: TGTGCCAGCAGCGTAACTAGCGGGGGGTCCTACGAGCAGTACTTC
CDR3: CASSVTSGGSYEQYF

J: TRBJ2-2
D: TRBD2
length: 15
size: medium-sized
V: TRBV20-1
DNA: TGCAGTGCTAGTTTGGGACTAGCGATCACCGGGGAGCTGTTTTTT
CDR3: CSASLGLAITGELFF

J: TRBJ1-2
D: .
length: 15
size: .
V: TRBV5-4
DNA: TGTGCCAGCACCCCGGCGTGGGGCACGACCTATGGCTACACCTTC
CDR3: CASTPAWGTTYGYTF

J: TRBJ2-1
D: .
length: 14
size: few
V: TRBV19
DNA: TGTGCCAGTAATGGGGGACTCATCTACAATGAGCAGTTCTTC
CDR3: CASNGGLIYNEQFF

J: TRBJ2-1
D: .
length: 14
size: few
V: TRBV6-2/TRBV6-3
DNA: TGTGCCAGCAGTGGGCAAGCGCCGGAGGGTGAGCAGTTCTTC
CDR3: CASSGQAPEGEQFF

J: TRBJ2-1
D: TRBD2
length: 15
size: .
V: TRBV10-1
DNA: TGCGCCAGCAGTGTAGCGGGAGCCCTGGGGAATGAGCAGTTCTTC
CDR3: CASSVAGALGNEQFF

J: TRBJ1-5
D: TRBD1
length: 17
size: many
V: TRBV27
DNA: TGTGCCAGCAGTTCCCTCATAGCAGGGGGTTACAATCAGCCCCAGCATTTT
CDR3: CASSSLIAGGYNQPQHF

J: TRBJ2-3
D: TRBD2
length: 16
size: many
V: TRBV20-1
DNA: TGCAGTGCTAGAGATGGGAGCGGGAGTCGGGCAGATACGCAGTATTTT
CDR3: CSARDGSGSRADTQYF

J: TRBJ2-6
D: .
length: 14
size: .
V: TRBV5-1
DNA: TGCGCCAGCAGACCGGGGTCTGGGGCCAACGTCCTGACTTTC
CDR3: CASRPGSGANVLTF

J: TRBJ2-7
D: .
length: 12
size: medium-sized
V: TRBV27
DNA: TGTGCCAGCAGTGAAAACAGGGTCGAGCAGTACTTC
CDR3: CASSENRVEQYF

J: TRBJ2-3
D: TRBD2
length: 15
size: .
V: TRBV20-1
DNA: TGCAGTGCACCTAGCGGGGGGTCTAGCACAGATACGCAGTATTTT
CDR3: CSAPSGGSSTDTQYF